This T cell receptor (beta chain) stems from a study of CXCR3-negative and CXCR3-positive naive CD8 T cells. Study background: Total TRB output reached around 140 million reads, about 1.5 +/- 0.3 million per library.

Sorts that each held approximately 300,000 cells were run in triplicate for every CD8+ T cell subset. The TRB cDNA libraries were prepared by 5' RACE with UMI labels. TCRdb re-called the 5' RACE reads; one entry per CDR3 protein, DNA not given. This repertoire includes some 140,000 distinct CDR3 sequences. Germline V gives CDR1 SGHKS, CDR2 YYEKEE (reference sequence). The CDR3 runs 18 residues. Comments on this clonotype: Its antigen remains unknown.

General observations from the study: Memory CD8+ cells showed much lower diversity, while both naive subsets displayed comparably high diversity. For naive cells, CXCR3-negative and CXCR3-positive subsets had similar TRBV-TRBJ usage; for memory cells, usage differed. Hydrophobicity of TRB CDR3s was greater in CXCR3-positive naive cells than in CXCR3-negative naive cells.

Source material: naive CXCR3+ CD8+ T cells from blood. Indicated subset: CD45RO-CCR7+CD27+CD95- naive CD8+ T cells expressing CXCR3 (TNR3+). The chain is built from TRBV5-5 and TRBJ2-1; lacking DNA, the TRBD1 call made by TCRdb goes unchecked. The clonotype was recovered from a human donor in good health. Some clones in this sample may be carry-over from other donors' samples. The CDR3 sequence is CASSLSLVRESSYNEQFF.